One sample yielded the 31 T cell receptor beta chains listed below, sequenced in a study of spatial heterogeneity in lung cancer. Each CDR3 protein is one row after TCRdb ran MiXCR on the 5' RACE reads. The data hold fewer than 15,000 distinct CDR3 sequences, with around 5% observed a single time. Time point denoted: sample taken at primary tumor resection. The authors sequenced whole RNA from tumor, nontumor lung or frozen PBMC without sorting. Sequences were derived from lung tumor tissue, sampled at surgery. Receptor source: a human donor with early-stage non-small cell lung cancer.

This clonotype was recorded at least ten times. This beta chain appears as a stray read in a library generated for alpha chains; its size is not informative. The chain carries TRBV10-3 and TRBJ2-5; 9 nucleotides align to TRBD1. This CDR3 comprises 13 residues. V shed 5 bases, J shed 5 bases, and the junction held 3 bases outside the gene matches. The germline CDR1 and CDR2 sequences are ENHRY and SYGVKD. DNA for the CDR3: TGTGCCATCAGTTACAGGGGGCAGGAGACCCAGTACTTC. Translation: CAISYRGQETQYF.

By its share, this clonotype is medium-sized. Since it is a stray read in a library aimed at alpha chains, this beta chain has a size that is not meaningful. CDR3 residues: CASSAGTEETQYF. CDR3 DNA: TGTGCCAGCAGCGCCGGGACTGAAGAGACCCAGTACTTC. The chain has TRBV7-8 and TRBJ2-5, with D possibly TRBD2 on 6 matching bases. The germline V gene has CDR1 SGHVS and CDR2 FQNEAQ. There are 13 residues in the CDR3. V lost 5 bases to trimming and J lost 3 bases, with 10 bases between them.

Turning to this clonotype: This may arise from a read error, as a much more abundant clone is one base away. This beta chain is an off-target read within a library intended for alpha chains, so its frequency means little. The chain links TRBV7-6 to TRBJ2-1; D may be TRBD1 or TRBD2 (5 bases each). The CDR3 is 15 amino acids. Per the germline V gene, CDR1 is SGHVS and CDR2 is FNYEAQ. V was shortened by 10 bases and J by 2 bases, with 18 bases between the two germline ends. The CDR3 is CANIRLGGAYNEQFF. Here the CDR3 DNA reads TGTGCCAACATCCGTCTTGGGGGAGCCTACAATGAGCAGTTCTTC. The whole variable domain, remainder taken from reference TRBV7-6 and TRBJ2-1, is GAGVSQSPRYKVTKRGQDVALRCDPISGHVSLYWYRQALGQGPEFLTYFNYEAQQDKSGLPNDRFSAERPEGSISTLTIQRTEQRDSAMYRCANIRLGGAYNEQFFGPGTRLTVL.

In this sample, this clonotype turned up many times. Found in a library prepared for alpha chains, this beta chain is an off-target read, and its abundance has little meaning. CDR3 region: CSPFPGEDTDTQYF. For the CDR3, the DNA is TGCAGTCCCTTTCCGGGGGAAGACACAGATACGCAGTATTTT. J is TRBJ2-3 and V is TRBV29-1; tentatively, D is TRBD2 (6 bases). Germline values: CDR1 SQVTM, CDR2 ANQGSEA. This CDR3 comprises 14 residues.

This clonotype has ten or more counts. In a library made to pick up alpha chains, this beta chain is a stray read with a size that means little. The chain links TRBV20-1 to TRBJ2-2; the D gene is possibly TRBD1 (6 bases). Trimming pared 6 bases from V and 7 bases from J, leaving 18 bases between. The CDR3 has 14 residues. The germline V gene encodes CDR1 DFQATT and CDR2 SNEGSKA (reference sequence). In nucleotides, the CDR3 is TGCAGTGCGACGATCGCAGGGGCTGGCGGGGAGCTGTTTTTT. Its translation is CSATIAGAGGELFF.

This clonotype was seen a handful of times. Found in a library prepared for alpha chains, this beta chain is an off-target read, and its abundance has little meaning. The chain links TRBV4-2 to TRBJ2-7; D not resolved. The CDR3 has 13 amino acids. Germline CDR1 reads LGHNA; CDR2 reads YNFKEQ. V lost 0 bases, J lost 5 bases, and 8 bases lay in between. The CDR3: CASSQEVHNEQYF. The CDR3 nucleotides are TGTGCCAGCAGCCAAGAGGTTCATAACGAGCAGTACTTC.

This clonotype was seen many times. As an off-target read in a library built for alpha chains, this beta chain has a frequency of little significance. The chain has TRBV12-3 or TRBV12-4 and TRBJ1-5; 9 positions match TRBD1. The J segment lost 1 base and the V segment lost 5 bases, leaving 6 bases of the junction unmatched. The CDR3 consists of 16 residues. CDR3 nucleotide sequence: TGTGCCAGCAGTCCACAGGGGGCAGAGAGCAATCAGCCCCAGCATTTT. Translated: CASSPQGAESNQPQHF.

This clonotype was detected many times. As an off-target read in a library built for alpha chains, this beta chain has a frequency of little significance. The gene calls are TRBV7-6 and TRBJ2-5; possibly TRBD2 for D (6 bases). V was clipped by 5 bases and J by 5 bases, with 18 bases between them. The CDR3 covers 15 residues. Per the germline V gene, CDR1 is SGHVS and CDR2 is FNYEAQ. The CDR3 coding sequence is TGTGCCAGCAGCCATTCCGTAGCGGTGGGGGAGACCCAGTACTTC. Translated, it gives CASSHSVAVGETQYF.

This clonotype was observed at least ten times. Because the library targeted alpha chains, this beta chain is an off-target read whose size means little. The chain carries TRBV29-1 and TRBJ2-5; 9 bases map to TRBD1. The junction had 2 bases not matched to a gene; V was cut back by 1 base and J by 5 bases. The V gene's germline CDR1 is SQVTM and CDR2 ANQGSEA. The CDR3 runs 13 residues. The CDR3 is CSVEAGQGETQYF. CDR3 in DNA: TGCAGCGTTGAAGCCGGACAGGGGGAGACCCAGTACTTC.

This clonotype is termed medium-sized. This beta chain is an unintended read in a library built for alpha chains; its size means little. This rearrangement joins TRBV10-3 to TRBJ2-7; either TRBD1 or TRBD2 may fit D (5 bases each). CDR1 and CDR2 from the germline V gene are ENHRY and SYGVKD. This CDR3 region has 14 residues. V was cut by 10 bases and J by 2 bases, with 18 bases left in between. DNA of the CDR3: TGTGCCACCGGGGCGGACCCTCCCGCCTACGAGCAGTACTTC. Protein sequence: CATGADPPAYEQYF.

By share, this clonotype ranks as medium-sized (0.01 to 0.1%). This beta chain lies outside the target of a library built for alpha chains; its clone size means little. The chain uses TRBV6-5 and TRBJ1-5, with unresolved D. V was cut by 4 bases and J by 0 bases, with 7 bases left in between. Germline V gene lookup returns CDR1 MNHEY and CDR2 SVGAGI. The CDR3 sequence is 14 residues long. The CDR3: CASSLRGSNQPQHF. For the CDR3, the DNA is TGTGCCAGCAGTTTGCGGGGTAGCAATCAGCCCCAGCATTTT.

There are many counts of this clonotype. In a library made to pick up alpha chains, this beta chain is a stray read with a size that means little. The gene calls are TRBV4-2 and TRBJ2-3, with D maybe TRBD1 (5 bases). Trimming stripped 3 bases from V and 4 bases from J, with 17 bases between. The CDR3 extends over 16 amino acids. In germline, CDR1 is LGHNA, CDR2 YNFKEQ. The CDR3 DNA sequence: TGTGCCAGCAGCCACGATTTTCCGGTAGGGGCAGATACGCAGTATTTT. Protein sequence: CASSHDFPVGADTQYF.

The table lists this clonotype with many counts. This beta chain is an unintended read in a library built for alpha chains; its size means little. This rearrangement joins TRBV4-3 to TRBJ2-1, with 8 bases that match TRBD1. The CDR3 runs to 17 residues. From germline, CDR1 is LGHNA and CDR2 YSLEER. V shed 3 bases and J 5 bases; nucleotides not matched to a gene: 12. CDR3 nucleotide sequence: TGCGCCAGCAGCCAGCGATCAGTGGACAGGGCGGACAATGAGCAGTTCTTC. It translates to CASSQRSVDRADNEQFF.

This clonotype has ten or more counts. The library was built for alpha chains, so this beta chain is an off-target read and its size means little. Here the CDR3 DNA reads TGTGCCAGCTCTAGCCGGGCCGAAAATGATGAGCAGTTCTTC. Its translation: CASSSRAENDEQFF. The gene calls are TRBV18 and TRBJ2-1; D unclear. The CDR3 is made up of 14 amino acids. Deletions cut 6 bases from V and 8 bases from J, with 17 bases between. Germline CDR1 and CDR2: KGHSH and LQKENI.

This clonotype was counted ten times or more. Because this beta chain is a stray read in a library intended to capture alpha chains, its abundance should not be given much weight. The rearrangement joins TRBV20-1 to TRBJ2-2, with D possibly being TRBD1 (5 bases). This CDR3 has 16 amino acids. Germline loops: CDR1 DFQATT, CDR2 SNEGSKA (reference sequence). V dropped 0 bases and J dropped 1 base, with 12 bases sitting between them. CDR3 amino acids: CSARDVGQGNTGELFF. DNA of the CDR3: TGCAGTGCTAGAGATGTAGGGCAGGGGAACACCGGGGAGCTGTTTTTT.

As to this clonotype: This beta chain came through as a stray read in a library set up for alpha chains, and its size says little. The chain joins TRBV27 to TRBJ2-1; D unresolved. This CDR3 has 11 amino acids. Germline-derived CDR1 and CDR2 are MNHEY and SMNVEV (reference sequence). V gave up 10 bases and J gave up 9 bases, with 13 bases separating them. The CDR3 region is CANLISAEQFF. CDR3 DNA sequence: TGTGCCAACCTAATAAGTGCTGAGCAGTTCTTC.

Details on this clonotype: Little can be read into the size of this beta chain, an off-target read in a library designed for alpha chains. This chain joins TRBV12-5 and TRBJ2-4, with 7 positions matching TRBD1. The V segment lost 3 bases and the J segment 5 bases; nucleotides outside the gene matches: 7. The CDR3 length is 15 residues. Germline CDR1 LGHNT, CDR2 FRNRAP. The CDR3, as DNA: TGTGCTAGTGGTTTTTCAGGGGACAGACAAAACATTCAGTACTTC. Protein product: CASGFSGDRQNIQYF.

About this clonotype itself: This beta chain lies outside the target of a library built for alpha chains; its clone size means little. The CDR3 loop is CASTRERQGWQPQHF. CDR3 nucleotides: TGTGCCAGCACCAGAGAGAGACAGGGGTGGCAGCCCCAGCATTTT. The chain employs TRBV2 and TRBJ1-5, with 8 bases fitting TRBD1. The CDR3 is 15 amino acids. Trimming took 7 bases from V and 7 from J; bases not matched to a gene: 12. Per germline, CDR1 SNHLY and CDR2 FYNNEI.

This clonotype appeared many times. This beta chain lies outside the target of a library built for alpha chains; its clone size means little. The chain is built from TRBV2 and TRBJ2-5, with 11 bases that match TRBD2. CDR1 and CDR2 (germline): SNHLY, FYNNEI. CDR3 length: 16 amino acids. The V gene end was trimmed by 8 bases and the J gene end by 2 bases; junction bases not matched to a gene: 10. CDR3 in DNA: TGTGCCAGCTGCAGGGAGGCTAGCGGGAGGCAAGAGACCCAGTACTTC. Its translation is CASCREASGRQETQYF.

This clonotype was seen many times. The library was built for alpha chains, so this beta chain is an off-target read and its size means little. The chain couples TRBV6-5 to TRBJ2-7; maybe TRBD1 (6 bases). CDR1 and CDR2 from the germline V gene are MNHEY and SVGAGI. The CDR3 extends over 14 amino acids. Between the trimmed V and J ends, which lost 7 bases and 0 bases, there was a span of 13 bases. Written as DNA, the CDR3 is TGTGCCAGCACCCTAACAGGGTACTCCTACGAGCAGTACTTC. This translates into CASTLTGYSYEQYF.

This clonotype was counted at least ten times. This beta chain is off target for a library built for alpha chains, so its abundance means little. This chain joins TRBV11-1 and TRBJ2-3, with 10 bases matching TRBD2. J was trimmed by 1 base and V by 6 bases; bases with no gene match: 1. CDR1 is SGHAT and CDR2 is FQDESV in the germline V gene (reference sequence). The CDR3 consists of 14 residues. The CDR3 spells CASRTSGGTDTQYF. CDR3 coding DNA: TGTGCCAGCAGAACTAGCGGGGGCACAGATACGCAGTATTTT.

This clonotype was counted many times. Little can be read into the size of this beta chain, an off-target read in a library designed for alpha chains. CDR3: CASRSGAGAYNEQFF. CDR3 DNA sequence: TGTGCCAGCAGATCGGGTGCAGGAGCCTACAATGAGCAGTTCTTC. This chain uses TRBV7-8 with TRBJ2-1; D not resolved. The germline CDR1 and CDR2 sequences are SGHVS and FQNEAQ. The CDR3 covers 15 residues. The ends were cut back, 6 bases at V and 2 bases at J, with 14 bases in the middle.

This clonotype was counted at least ten times. This beta chain came through as a stray read in a library set up for alpha chains, and its size says little. The chain links TRBV7-8 to TRBJ2-7; D unresolved. CDR1 and CDR2 from the germline V gene are SGHVS and FQNEAQ. V lost 5 bases, J lost 6 bases, and 11 bases lay in between. This CDR3 is built from 12 residues. CDR3 coding DNA: TGTGCCAGCAGCAGTTTGAGCTTCGAGCAGTACGTC. Amino acid sequence: CASSSLSFEQYV.

This clonotype was seen ten or more times. The library was prepared for alpha chains; this beta chain is a stray read, so its frequency means little. This sequence joins TRBV4-3 and TRBJ2-5; TRBD1 agrees at 7 bases. The CDR3 contains 16 residues. J gave up 3 bases and V 0 bases, and 7 bases lay outside the gene matches. Per germline, CDR1 LGHNA and CDR2 YSLEER. The CDR3: CASSQDMRGRKETQYF. CDR3 sequence (DNA): TGCGCCAGCAGCCAAGATATGAGGGGGCGTAAAGAGACCCAGTACTTC.

At least ten counts were recorded for this clonotype. The library was built for alpha chains, so this beta chain is an off-target read and its size means little. The J gene is TRBJ1-5, the V gene TRBV6-5, with 11 bases identical to TRBD1. J lost 7 bases, V lost 4 bases, and 9 bases had no gene match. This CDR3 is built from 16 residues. Germline V lookup: CDR1 MNHEY, CDR2 SVGAGI. Here the CDR3 reads CASSSTDRGRGQPQHF. DNA for the CDR3: TGTGCCAGCAGTTCTACGGACAGGGGGCGAGGGCAGCCCCAGCATTTT.

To note about this clonotype: This beta chain appears as a stray read in a library generated for alpha chains; its size is not informative. The V gene is TRBV20-1, the J gene TRBJ1-2, with TRBD1 as a possible D gene (6 bases). The germline gives CDR1 DFQATT, CDR2 SNEGSKA (reference sequence). V lost 3 bases and J 3 bases, leaving 17 bases between the germline ends. CDR3 length equals 15 residues. The CDR3 nucleotides read TGCAGTGCTAGGAAAGTAGCAGGGGTCGACTATGGCTACACCTTC. As protein: CSARKVAGVDYGYTF.

This clonotype has a count of ten or more. Because this beta chain is a stray read in a library intended to capture alpha chains, its abundance should not be given much weight. The rearrangement joins TRBV11-1 to TRBJ1-1; unclear D gene. From germline, CDR1 is SGHAT and CDR2 FQDESV (reference sequence). The CDR3 extends over 14 amino acids. Deletions cut 1 base from V and 1 base from J, with 7 bases between. CDR3: CASSLEWGNTEAFF. CDR3 DNA: TGTGCCAGCAGCTTAGAATGGGGGAACACTGAAGCTTTCTTT.

This clonotype was recorded at least ten times. This beta chain lies outside the target of a library built for alpha chains; its clone size means little. The chain employs TRBV20-1 and TRBJ1-5; no reliable D call. V was trimmed by 3 bases and J by 1 base, leaving 10 bases between them. The V gene's germline CDR1 is DFQATT and CDR2 SNEGSKA (reference sequence). The CDR3 totals 14 residues. The CDR3 here is CSASSEGSNQPQHF. The CDR3 DNA is TGCAGTGCTAGCTCCGAGGGCAGCAATCAGCCCCAGCATTTT.

This clonotype was detected ten times or more. This beta chain was picked up by a library intended for alpha chains and is off target, so its count carries little meaning. The chain recombines TRBV20-1 with TRBJ1-2; 9 bases fit TRBD1. Germline V gives CDR1 DFQATT, CDR2 SNEGSKA (reference sequence). Losses at the gene ends were 5 bases for V and 5 bases for J; bases not matched to a gene: 12. The length of the CDR3 is 15 residues. DNA of the CDR3: TGCAGTGCTCCTCTCACAGGGGGCGCGGGATATGGCTACACCTTC. Protein sequence: CSAPLTGGAGYGYTF.

This clonotype is medium-sized. This beta chain is an off-target read within a library intended for alpha chains, so its frequency means little. V gene TRBV6-5 combines with J gene TRBJ2-1; 10 bases match TRBD2. This CDR3 spans 16 amino acids. V shed 2 bases, J shed 10 bases, and the junction held 11 bases outside the gene matches. The germline gives CDR1 MNHEY, CDR2 SVGAGI. As DNA, the CDR3 is TGTGCCAGCAGTTACCAACGTACTAGCGGGGCCGGAGAGCAGTTCTTC. Translating it yields CASSYQRTSGAGEQFF.

This clonotype appeared many times. This beta chain was picked up by a library intended for alpha chains and is off target, so its count carries little meaning. The V and J genes are TRBV4-1 and TRBJ1-3, with unresolved D. V lost 0 bases and J 2 bases, leaving 8 bases between the germline ends. Germline loops: CDR1 MGHRA, CDR2 YSYEKL. CDR3 length equals 15 residues. As DNA, the CDR3 is TGCGCCAGCAGCCAAGAATCCGATGCTGGAAACACCATATATTTT. Translating it yields CASSQESDAGNTIYF.